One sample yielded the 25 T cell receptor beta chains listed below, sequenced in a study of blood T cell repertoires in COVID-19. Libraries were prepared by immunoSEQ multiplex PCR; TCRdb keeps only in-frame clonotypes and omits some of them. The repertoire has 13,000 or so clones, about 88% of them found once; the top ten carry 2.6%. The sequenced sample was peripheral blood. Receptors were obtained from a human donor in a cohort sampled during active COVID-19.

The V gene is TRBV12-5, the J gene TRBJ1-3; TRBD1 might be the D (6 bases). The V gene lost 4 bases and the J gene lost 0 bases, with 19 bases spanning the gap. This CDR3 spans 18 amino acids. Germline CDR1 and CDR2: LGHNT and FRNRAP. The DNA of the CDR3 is TGTGCTAGTGGTTCCCCCCTTTGGGGGCAGTCCTCTGGAAACACCATATATTTT. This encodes CASGSPLWGQSSGNTIYF.

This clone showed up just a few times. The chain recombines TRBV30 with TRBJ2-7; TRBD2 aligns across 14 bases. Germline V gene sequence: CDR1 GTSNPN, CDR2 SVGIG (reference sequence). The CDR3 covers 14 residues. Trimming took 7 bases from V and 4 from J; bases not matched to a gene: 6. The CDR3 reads CAFSGTSGGYEQYF. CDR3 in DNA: TGTGCCTTTTCCGGGACTAGCGGGGGTTACGAGCAGTACTTC.

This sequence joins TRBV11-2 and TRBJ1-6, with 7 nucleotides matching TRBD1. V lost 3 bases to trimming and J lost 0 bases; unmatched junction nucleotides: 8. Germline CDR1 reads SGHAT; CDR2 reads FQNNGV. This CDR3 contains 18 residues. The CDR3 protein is CASSFETGPLSYNSPLHF. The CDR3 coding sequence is TGTGCCAGCAGCTTTGAGACAGGGCCCCTCTCCTATAATTCACCCCTCCACTTT.

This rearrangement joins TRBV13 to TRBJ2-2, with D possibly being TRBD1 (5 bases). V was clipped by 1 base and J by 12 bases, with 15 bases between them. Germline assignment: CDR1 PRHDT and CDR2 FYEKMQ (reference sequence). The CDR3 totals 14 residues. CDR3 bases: TGTGCCAGCAGCTTAGCTCTAGGGGCCATTCAGCTGTTTTTT. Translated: CASSLALGAIQLFF.

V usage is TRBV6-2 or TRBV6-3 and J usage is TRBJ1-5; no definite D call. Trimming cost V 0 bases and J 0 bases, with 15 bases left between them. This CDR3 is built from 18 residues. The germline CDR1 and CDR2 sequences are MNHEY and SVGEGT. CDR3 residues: CASSYSSGSLYSNQPQHF. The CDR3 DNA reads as TGTGCCAGCAGTTACTCGAGCGGCAGCCTATATAGCAATCAGCCCCAGCATTTT.

This CDR3 reads CASSFPAGGDGAFF. CDR3 sequence (DNA): TGTGCCAGCAGCTTCCCTGCTGGAGGGGATGGGGCTTTCTTT. The chain combines TRBV7-9 with TRBJ1-1; maybe TRBD1 (5 bases). The CDR3 covers 14 residues. The V gene lost 3 bases and the J gene lost 11 bases, with 19 bases spanning the gap. Looked up from germline, CDR1 is SEHNR and CDR2 is FQNEAQ (reference sequence).

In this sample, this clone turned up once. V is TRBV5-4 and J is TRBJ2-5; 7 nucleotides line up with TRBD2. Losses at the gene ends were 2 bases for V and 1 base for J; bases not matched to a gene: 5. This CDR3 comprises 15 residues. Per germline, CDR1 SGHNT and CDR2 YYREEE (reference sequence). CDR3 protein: CASSFPGGLQETQYF. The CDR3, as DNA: TGTGCCAGCAGCTTTCCGGGGGGTCTCCAAGAGACCCAGTACTTC.

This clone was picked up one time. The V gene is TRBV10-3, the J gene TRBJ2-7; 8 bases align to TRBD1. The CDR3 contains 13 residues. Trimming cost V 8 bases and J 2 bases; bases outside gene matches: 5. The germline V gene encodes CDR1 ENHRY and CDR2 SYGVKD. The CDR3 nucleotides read TGTGCCATCGGGGGACAGGTGACCTACGAGCAGTACTTC. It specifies CAIGGQVTYEQYF.

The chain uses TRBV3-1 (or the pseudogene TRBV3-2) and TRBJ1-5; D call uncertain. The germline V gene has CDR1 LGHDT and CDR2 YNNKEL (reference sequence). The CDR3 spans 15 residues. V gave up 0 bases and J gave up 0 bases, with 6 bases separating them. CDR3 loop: CASSQDTNSNQPQHF. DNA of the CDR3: TGTGCCAGCAGCCAAGATACAAATAGCAATCAGCCCCAGCATTTT.

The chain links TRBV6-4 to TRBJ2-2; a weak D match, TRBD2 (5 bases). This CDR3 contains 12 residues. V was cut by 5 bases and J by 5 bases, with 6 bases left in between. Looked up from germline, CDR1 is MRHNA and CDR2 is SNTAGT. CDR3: CASSTRTGELFF. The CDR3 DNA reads TGTGCCAGCAGTACTAGGACCGGGGAGCTGTTTTTT.

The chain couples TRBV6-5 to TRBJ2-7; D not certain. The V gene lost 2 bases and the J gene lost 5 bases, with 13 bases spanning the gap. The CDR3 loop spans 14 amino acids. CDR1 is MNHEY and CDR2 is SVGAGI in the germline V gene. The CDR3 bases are TGTGCCAGCAGTTACGCCGGGTTTTTCGACGAGCAGTACTTC. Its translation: CASSYAGFFDEQYF.

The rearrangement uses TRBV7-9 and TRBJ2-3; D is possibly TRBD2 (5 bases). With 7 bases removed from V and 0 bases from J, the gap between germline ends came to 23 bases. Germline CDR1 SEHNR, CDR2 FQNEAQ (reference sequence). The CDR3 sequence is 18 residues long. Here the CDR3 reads CASTTSGGWRPSTDTQYF. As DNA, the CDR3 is TGTGCCAGCACCACTTCGGGTGGGTGGAGGCCTAGCACAGATACGCAGTATTTT.

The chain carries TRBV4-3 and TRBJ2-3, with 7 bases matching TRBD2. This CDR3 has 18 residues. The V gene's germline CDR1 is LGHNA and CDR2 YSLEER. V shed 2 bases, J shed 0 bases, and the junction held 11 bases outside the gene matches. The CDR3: CASSQFTGGFPSTDTQYF. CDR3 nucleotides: TGCGCCAGCAGCCAATTTACGGGGGGTTTCCCTAGCACAGATACGCAGTATTTT.

In DNA form, the CDR3 reads TGTGCCAGTAGTATAGGCGAGCGGGGGGGAGAGACCCAGTACTTC. It encodes CASSIGERGGETQYF. This sequence joins TRBV19 and TRBJ2-5, with 10 bases matching TRBD2. The V and J ends lost 1 base and 4 bases, in that order; junction bases with no gene match: 3. Germline V gene sequence: CDR1 LNHDA, CDR2 SQIVND (reference sequence). The CDR3 is 15 residues long.

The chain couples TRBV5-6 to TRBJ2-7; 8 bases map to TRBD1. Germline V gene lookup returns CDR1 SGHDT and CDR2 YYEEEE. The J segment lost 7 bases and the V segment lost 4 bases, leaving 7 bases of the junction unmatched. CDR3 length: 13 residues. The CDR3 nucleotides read TGTGCCAGCAGCCCAGGACAGGGTCGGGAGCAGTACTTC. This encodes CASSPGQGREQYF.

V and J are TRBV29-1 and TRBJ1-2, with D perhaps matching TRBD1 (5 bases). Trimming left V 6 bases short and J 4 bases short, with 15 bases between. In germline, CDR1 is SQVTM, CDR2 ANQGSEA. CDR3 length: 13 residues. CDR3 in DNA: TGCAGCGTCGACCTAGGGGATCTCTATGGCTACACCTTC. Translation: CSVDLGDLYGYTF.

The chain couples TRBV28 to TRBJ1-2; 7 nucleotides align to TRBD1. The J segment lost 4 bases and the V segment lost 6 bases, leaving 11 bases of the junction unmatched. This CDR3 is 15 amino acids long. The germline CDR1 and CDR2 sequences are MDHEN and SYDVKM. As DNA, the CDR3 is TGTGCCAGCAGCTCACACCGGGACAGTCCCTATGGCTACACCTTC. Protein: CASSSHRDSPYGYTF.

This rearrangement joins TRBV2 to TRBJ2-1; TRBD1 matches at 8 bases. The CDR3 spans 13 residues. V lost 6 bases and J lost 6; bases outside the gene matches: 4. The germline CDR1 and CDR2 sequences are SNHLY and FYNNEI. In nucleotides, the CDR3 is TGTGCCAGCAGGGGGACAGGTTCCAATGAGCAGTTCTTC. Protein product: CASRGTGSNEQFF.

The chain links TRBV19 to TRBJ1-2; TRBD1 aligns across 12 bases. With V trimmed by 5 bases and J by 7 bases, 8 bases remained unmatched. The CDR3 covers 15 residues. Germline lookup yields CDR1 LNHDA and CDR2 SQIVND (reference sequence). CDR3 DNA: TGTGCCAGTAGTTCTCCGGGACAGGGGGCAGGTGGCTACACCTTC. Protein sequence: CASSSPGQGAGGYTF. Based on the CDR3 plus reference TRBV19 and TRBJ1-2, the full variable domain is DGGITQSPKYLFRKEGQNVTLSCEQNLNHDAMYWYRQDPGQGLRLIYYSQIVNDFQKGDIAEGYSVSREKKESFPLTVTSAQKNPTAFYLCASSSPGQGAGGYTFGSGTRLTVV.

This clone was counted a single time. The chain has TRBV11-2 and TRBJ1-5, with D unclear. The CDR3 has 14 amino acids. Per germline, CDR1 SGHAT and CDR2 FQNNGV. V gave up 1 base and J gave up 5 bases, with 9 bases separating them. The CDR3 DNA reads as TGTGCCAGCAGCTTAGGGCGGGCCGATCAGCCCCAGCATTTT. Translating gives CASSLGRADQPQHF. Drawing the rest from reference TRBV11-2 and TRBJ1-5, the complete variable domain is EAGVAQSPRYKIIEKRQSVAFWCNPISGHATLYWYQQILGQGPKLLIQFQNNGVVDDSQLPKDRFSAERLKGVDSTLKIQPAKLEDSAVYLCASSLGRADQPQHFGDGTRLSIL.

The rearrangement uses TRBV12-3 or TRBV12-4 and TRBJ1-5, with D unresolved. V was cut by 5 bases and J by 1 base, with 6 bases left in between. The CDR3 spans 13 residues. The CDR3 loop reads CASSRGSNQPQHF. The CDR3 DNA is TGTGCCAGCAGTCGGGGAAGCAATCAGCCCCAGCATTTT.

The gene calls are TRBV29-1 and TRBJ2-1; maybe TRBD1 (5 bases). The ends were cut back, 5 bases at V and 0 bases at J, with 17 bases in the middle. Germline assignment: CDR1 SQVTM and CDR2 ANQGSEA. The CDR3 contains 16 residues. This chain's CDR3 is CSVKGARNSSYNEQFF. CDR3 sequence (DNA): TGCAGCGTTAAAGGGGCCAGAAACAGCTCCTACAATGAGCAGTTCTTC.

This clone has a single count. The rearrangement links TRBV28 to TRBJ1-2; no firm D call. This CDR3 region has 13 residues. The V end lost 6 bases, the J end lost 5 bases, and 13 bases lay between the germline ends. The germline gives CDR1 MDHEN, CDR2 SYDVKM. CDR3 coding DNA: TGTGCCAGCAGGGCTGACCCTAGGTATGGCTACACCTTC. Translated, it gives CASRADPRYGYTF.

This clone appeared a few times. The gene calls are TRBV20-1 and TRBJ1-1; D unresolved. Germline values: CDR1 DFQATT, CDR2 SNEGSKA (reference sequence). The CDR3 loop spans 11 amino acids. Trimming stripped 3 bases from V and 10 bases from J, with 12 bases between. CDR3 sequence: CSASWRRGAFF. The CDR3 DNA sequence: TGCAGTGCTAGCTGGCGGCGCGGAGCTTTCTTT.

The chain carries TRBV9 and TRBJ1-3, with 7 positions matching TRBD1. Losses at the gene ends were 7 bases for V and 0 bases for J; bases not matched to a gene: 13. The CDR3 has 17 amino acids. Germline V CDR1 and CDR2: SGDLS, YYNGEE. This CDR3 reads CASGREGQWSSGNTIYF. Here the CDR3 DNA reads TGTGCCAGCGGAAGAGAGGGACAGTGGAGCTCTGGAAACACCATATATTTT.